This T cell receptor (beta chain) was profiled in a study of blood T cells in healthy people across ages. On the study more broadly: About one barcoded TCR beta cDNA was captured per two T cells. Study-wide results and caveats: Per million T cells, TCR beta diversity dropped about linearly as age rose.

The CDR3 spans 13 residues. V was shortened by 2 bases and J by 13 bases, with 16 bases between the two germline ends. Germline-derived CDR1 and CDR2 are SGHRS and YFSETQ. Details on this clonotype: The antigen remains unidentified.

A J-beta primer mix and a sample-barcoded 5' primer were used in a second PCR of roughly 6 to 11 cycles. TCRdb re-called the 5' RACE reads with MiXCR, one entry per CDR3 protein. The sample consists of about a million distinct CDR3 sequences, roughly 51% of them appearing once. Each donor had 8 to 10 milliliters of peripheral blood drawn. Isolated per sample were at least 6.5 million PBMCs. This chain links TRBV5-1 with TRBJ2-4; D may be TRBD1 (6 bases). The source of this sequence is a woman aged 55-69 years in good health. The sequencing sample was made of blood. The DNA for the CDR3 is TGCGCCAGCAGCTTTGAACAGGGCTGGGAGCAGTACTTC. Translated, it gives CASSFEQGWEQYF. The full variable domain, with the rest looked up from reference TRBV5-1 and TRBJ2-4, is KAGVTQTPRYLIKTRGQQVTLSCSPISGHRSVSWYQQTPGQGLQFLFEYFSETQRNKGNFPGRFSGRQFSNSRSEMNVSTLELGDSALYLCASSFEQGWEQYFGAGTRLSVL.